These 15 T cell receptor beta chains were sequenced from one sample in a study of blood T cell repertoires in COVID-19 (dated by TCRdb to 2019 to 2021). Library creation used the immunoSEQ multiplex PCR assay. Here the immuneACCESS table is served through TCRdb, limited to in-frame sequences with V and J called. Missing clones are a known gap in these copies; in checked studies unresolved V genes cover under half, and the rest lacks a known reason. Recorded for this sample are a few hundred thousand clones; about three quarters of them occurred a single time. The top ten clonotypes cover approximately 3.2% of the sample. Sequenced: peripheral blood. All receptors derive from a woman aged 80 or over with acute or convalescent COVID-19.

The rearrangement links TRBV3-1 (or the pseudogene TRBV3-2) to TRBJ2-1, with 7 bases matching TRBD1. The V segment lost 3 bases and the J segment 1 base; nucleotides outside the gene matches: 6. Germline CDR1 is LGHDT and CDR2 is YNNKEL (reference sequence). The CDR3 has 16 amino acids. The CDR3 nucleotides are TGTGCCAGCAGCCATAGGGCAGGGGGTTCCTACAATGAGCAGTTCTTC. This encodes CASSHRAGGSYNEQFF.

The V and J genes are TRBV9 and TRBJ1-5; no firm D call. The V gene's germline CDR1 is SGDLS and CDR2 YYNGEE. This CDR3 region has 13 residues. V was pared by 0 bases and J by 4 bases, with 5 bases between. CDR3 coding DNA: TGTGCCAGCAGCGTAGACCGGAATCAGCCCCAGCATTTT. Its translation is CASSVDRNQPQHF.

The chain links TRBV30 to TRBJ2-1; 10 positions match TRBD2. V dropped 7 bases and J dropped 6; count of bases not matched to a gene: 6. The germline V gene encodes CDR1 GTSNPN and CDR2 SVGIG (reference sequence). The CDR3 is made up of 13 amino acids. For the CDR3, the DNA is TGTGCCTTCTCAGCGGGAGGGCCCAATGAGCAGTTCTTC. As protein: CAFSAGGPNEQFF.

The genes are TRBV18 and TRBJ2-3, with 10 bases that match TRBD2. Germline-derived CDR1 and CDR2 are KGHSH and LQKENI. Trimming removed 1 base from V and 0 bases from J; junction bases left unmatched: 4. The CDR3 spans 17 residues. This CDR3 is CASSPLAGGPSTDTQYF. CDR3 DNA: TGTGCCAGCTCACCACTAGCGGGAGGTCCTAGCACAGATACGCAGTATTTT.

This chain links TRBV10-3 with TRBJ1-2, with TRBD1 identical over 7 bases. The CDR3 runs 16 residues. Germline-derived CDR1 and CDR2 are ENHRY and SYGVKD. The junction had 22 bases not matched to a gene; V was cut back by 10 bases and J by 8 bases. CDR3 coding DNA: TGTGCCACCCAGGCCCAAACGACAGGGTCGATTATCGGCTACACCTTC. As protein: CATQAQTTGSIIGYTF.

There are a few counts of this clone. The rearrangement uses TRBV7-2 and TRBJ2-7, with D possibly TRBD1 on 6 matching bases. CDR3 length equals 15 residues. The V gene lost 0 bases and the J gene lost 4 bases, with 13 bases spanning the gap. The germline V gene has CDR1 SGHTA and CDR2 FQGNSA. CDR3 sequence: CASSLAGQGGYEQYF. Here the CDR3 DNA reads TGTGCCAGCAGCTTAGCTGGGCAAGGGGGTTACGAGCAGTACTTC.

The chain couples TRBV18 to TRBJ1-2; D is perhaps TRBD1 (5 bases). V lost 2 bases, J lost 4 bases, and 11 bases lay in between. This CDR3 has 14 residues. Germline V CDR1 and CDR2: KGHSH, LQKENI. In nucleotides, the CDR3 is TGTGCCAGCTCACCAGTTAGGGGTACCTATGGCTACACCTTC. It translates to CASSPVRGTYGYTF. Filled out from reference TRBV18 and TRBJ1-2, the complete variable domain reads NAGVMQNPRHLVRRRGQEARLRCSPMKGHSHVYWYRQLPEEGLKFMVYLQKENIIDESGMPKERFSAEFPKEGPSILRIQQVVRGDSAAYFCASSPVRGTYGYTFGSGTRLTVV.

This clone has just a few counts. This chain joins TRBV5-4 and TRBJ1-5; 8 nucleotides match TRBD1. Germline-derived CDR1 and CDR2 are SGHNT and YYREEE (reference sequence). With V trimmed by 2 bases and J by 1 base, 17 bases remained unmatched. CDR3 length: 20 residues. The DNA of the CDR3 is TGTGCCAGCAGCTTCCAGCCAGGGGGCCGCAAAAGAACAAGCAATCAGCCCCAGCATTTT. The encoded protein is CASSFQPGGRKRTSNQPQHF. Looking up the rest from reference TRBV5-4 and TRBJ1-5 gives the full variable domain: ETGVTQSPTHLIKTRGQQVTLRCSSQSGHNTVSWYQQALGQGPQFIFQYYREEENGRGNFPPRFSGLQFPNYSSELNVNALELDDSALYLCASSFQPGGRKRTSNQPQHFGDGTRLSIL.

The gene calls are TRBV7-2 and TRBJ1-2; D possibly corresponds to TRBD1 (6 bases). The CDR3 has 14 residues. Trimming took 3 bases from V and 8 from J, leaving 16 bases between them. The germline V gene has CDR1 SGHTA and CDR2 FQGNSA. The CDR3 here is CASSFGTGIGGYTF. Written as DNA, the CDR3 is TGTGCCAGCAGCTTTGGAACAGGGATCGGAGGCTACACCTTC.

The J gene is TRBJ1-3, the V gene TRBV7-8, with D possibly being TRBD1 (5 bases). CDR1 is SGHVS, CDR2 FQNEAQ, per germline. CDR3 size: 15 residues. Deletions cut 8 bases from V and 0 bases from J, with 14 bases between. The CDR3 loop reads CASSLEGFSGNTIYF. CDR3 in DNA: TGTGCCAGCTCTTTGGAGGGGTTCTCTGGAAACACCATATATTTT.

The chain uses TRBV29-1 and TRBJ2-2, with D tentatively TRBD1 (6 bases). Germline lookup yields CDR1 SQVTM and CDR2 ANQGSEA. This CDR3 spans 14 amino acids. V was pared by 6 bases and J by 3 bases, with 14 bases between. The CDR3 protein is CSVFTAGDTGELFF. The CDR3 nucleotides are TGCAGCGTCTTTACCGCAGGGGACACCGGGGAGCTGTTTTTT.

The chain combines TRBV6-2 or TRBV6-3 with TRBJ2-7; 8 bases align to TRBD1. V dropped 5 bases and J dropped 6; count of bases not matched to a gene: 12. Germline V lookup: CDR1 MNHEY, CDR2 SVGEGT. CDR3 length equals 15 residues. CDR3 in amino acids: CASSATGTGRLEQYF. CDR3 coding DNA: TGTGCCAGCAGTGCGACCGGGACAGGCCGCCTCGAGCAGTACTTC.

The chain has TRBV24-1 and TRBJ2-3, with 13 bases identical to TRBD2. Germline V gene sequence: CDR1 KGHDR, CDR2 SFDVKD. CDR3 length equals 18 residues. V was pared by 4 bases and J by 4 bases, with 10 bases of the junction left unmatched. The CDR3 DNA follows: TGTGCCACCAGTGACCCCCGTGGACTAGCGGGAGCCCCAGATACGCAGTATTTT. Amino acid sequence: CATSDPRGLAGAPDTQYF.

The rearrangement joins TRBV11-3 to TRBJ1-4, with 12 nucleotides matching TRBD1. The germline V gene encodes CDR1 SGHNT and CDR2 YENEEA. V lost 5 bases and J lost 6; bases outside the gene matches: 7. This CDR3 spans 16 amino acids. In DNA form, the CDR3 reads TGTGCCAGCAGCCCCGGGACAGGGGGCTGGGATGAAAAACTGTTTTTT. Translated: CASSPGTGGWDEKLFF.

This clone was seen a few times. V and J are TRBV7-9 and TRBJ2-7, with D possibly matching TRBD1 (5 bases). V dropped 1 base and J dropped 2 bases, with 12 bases sitting between them. This CDR3 comprises 15 residues. CDR1 is SEHNR, CDR2 FQNEAQ, per germline (reference sequence). CDR3 protein: CASSLGAQGAYEQYF. DNA for the CDR3: TGTGCCAGCAGCTTAGGAGCGCAGGGCGCCTACGAGCAGTACTTC.